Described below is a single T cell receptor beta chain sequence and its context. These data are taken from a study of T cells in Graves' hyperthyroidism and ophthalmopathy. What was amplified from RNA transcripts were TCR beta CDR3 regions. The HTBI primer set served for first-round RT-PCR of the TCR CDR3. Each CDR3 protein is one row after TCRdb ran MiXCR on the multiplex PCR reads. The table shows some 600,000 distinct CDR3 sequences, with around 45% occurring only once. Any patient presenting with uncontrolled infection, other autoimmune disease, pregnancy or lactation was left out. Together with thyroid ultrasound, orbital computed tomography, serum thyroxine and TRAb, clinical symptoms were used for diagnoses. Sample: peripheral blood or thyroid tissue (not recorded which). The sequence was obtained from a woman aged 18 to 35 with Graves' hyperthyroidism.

For the CDR3, the DNA is TGCAGTGCCACGGGACTGGCCTCCGCGGTGGGCGAGCAGTACTTC. Translating gives CSATGLASAVGEQYF. The gene calls are TRBV20-1 and TRBJ2-7; possible D gene TRBD2, 6 bases. The CDR3 runs 15 residues. CDR1 and CDR2 (germline): DFQATT, SNEGSKA (reference sequence). Trimming shortened V by 6 bases and J by 6 bases, and 24 bases separated the two germline ends.